Below are 19 T cell receptor beta chains sequenced from a single sample in a study of blood T cells in healthy people across ages. Combining a sample-barcoded 5' primer with a J-beta primer mix, a second PCR ran for about 7 to 11 cycles. One entry per CDR3 protein, called by TCRdb with MiXCR from the 5' RACE reads. The sample comprises 1.5 million to 2 million distinct CDR3 sequences, 39% of which are singletons, and 23% rests with the top ten. The sample comprised blood. Every receptor here comes from a human donor in good health.

This clonotype turned up a few times. This chain's CDR3 is CASSPRVGGSYEQYF. The DNA of the CDR3 is TGTGCCAGCAGCCCGAGGGTGGGTGGGTCCTACGAGCAGTACTTC. This chain connects TRBV7-2 to TRBJ2-7; D is perhaps TRBD2 (5 bases). This CDR3 is built from 15 residues. Between the trimmed V and J ends, which lost 5 bases and 1 base, there was a span of 15 bases. The germline V gene encodes CDR1 SGHTA and CDR2 FQGNSA.

This clonotype was seen a handful of times. V usage is TRBV2 and J usage is TRBJ1-5, with D hard to call. This CDR3 has 13 residues. Germline V gene lookup returns CDR1 SNHLY and CDR2 FYNNEI. Trimming removed 1 base from V and 6 bases from J, with 7 bases in between. CDR3 nucleotide sequence: TGTGCCAGCAGTGAAGAGAGTGGTCAGCCCCAGCATTTT. Amino acid sequence: CASSEESGQPQHF.

The table lists this clonotype with a few counts. The chain couples TRBV12-3 or TRBV12-4 to TRBJ1-2; TRBD1 might be the D (5 bases). The CDR3 extends over 14 amino acids. With 4 bases removed from V and 3 bases from J, the gap between germline ends came to 12 bases. The chain's CDR3 is CASSSEGKYYGYTF. As DNA, the CDR3 is TGTGCCAGCAGTTCGGAGGGGAAGTACTATGGCTACACCTTC.

This clonotype was counted a few times. The gene calls are TRBV9 and TRBJ2-3, with unresolved D. This CDR3 is built from 15 residues. Deletions cut 0 bases from V and 0 bases from J, with 8 bases between. Germline V gene lookup returns CDR1 SGDLS and CDR2 YYNGEE. The CDR3 is CASSVGHTSTDTQYF. The CDR3 region has the DNA TGTGCCAGCAGCGTAGGGCACACTAGCACAGATACGCAGTATTTT.

This clonotype was seen only a few times. The rearrangement joins TRBV20-1 to TRBJ1-2, with 7 bases that match TRBD1. Germline CDR1 reads DFQATT; CDR2 reads SNEGSKA (reference sequence). V shed 4 bases and J 5 bases; nucleotides not matched to a gene: 7. The length of the CDR3 is 13 residues. The CDR3 loop reads CSATRQGGYGYTF. The CDR3 nucleotides are TGCAGTGCTACTCGACAGGGAGGGTATGGCTACACCTTC.

The chain recombines TRBV24-1 with TRBJ2-3; 10 bases align to TRBD2. CDR3 size: 16 residues. V trimming: 2 bases; J trimming: 3 bases; junction bases outside the gene matches: 4. Germline V gives CDR1 KGHDR, CDR2 SFDVKD. The CDR3 sequence is CATSDSKRGGTDTQYF. The CDR3 DNA reads as TGTGCCACCAGTGATTCGAAGCGGGGGGGTACAGATACGCAGTATTTT.

The chain uses TRBV20-1 and TRBJ2-7; TRBD2 might be the D (6 bases). The germline V and J ends were trimmed by 3 bases and 2 bases, with 11 bases remaining between them. The CDR3 totals 13 residues. From germline, CDR1 is DFQATT and CDR2 SNEGSKA (reference sequence). The CDR3 DNA reads TGCAGTGCTAGGAAGGTAGCGGCCTACGAGCAGTACTTC. It specifies CSARKVAAYEQYF.

This clonotype was picked up a small number of times. The chain employs TRBV29-1 and TRBJ2-3; a possible D gene is TRBD2 (5 bases). Germline-derived CDR1 and CDR2 are SQVTM and ANQGSEA. The CDR3 is made up of 12 amino acids. The ends were cut back, 8 bases at V and 2 bases at J, with 11 bases in the middle. CDR3 DNA: TGCAGCTCCGAGGGAGTCACAGATACGCAGTATTTT. Its translation is CSSEGVTDTQYF.

The rearrangement joins TRBV30 to TRBJ1-5; possible D gene TRBD1, 5 bases. There are 14 residues in the CDR3. The germline V and J ends were trimmed by 0 bases and 5 bases, with 11 bases remaining between them. Looked up from germline, CDR1 is GTSNPN and CDR2 is SVGIG (reference sequence). The CDR3 DNA is TGTGCCTGGAGTGTGTCAGGGAGGGATCAGCCCCAGCATTTT. Its protein product is CAWSVSGRDQPQHF.

The chain employs TRBV5-1 and TRBJ2-6; TRBD1 matches 7 bases. The CDR3 spans 18 residues. After removal of 0 bases from V and 0 bases from J, the junction contained 6 bases not matched to a gene. Germline V lookup: CDR1 SGHRS, CDR2 YFSETQ. The CDR3 region has the DNA TGCGCCAGCAGCTTGGACGGGACAGCCTTCTCTGGGGCCAACGTCCTGACTTTC. Translation gives CASSLDGTAFSGANVLTF.

This chain joins TRBV11-2 and TRBJ2-1, with TRBD2 identical over 11 bases. Germline trimming cut 4 bases from V and 2 bases from J; bases unmatched to any gene: 13. In germline, CDR1 is SGHAT, CDR2 FQNNGV. CDR3 length: 19 residues. CDR3 loop: CASSSSGRASGGTYNEQFF. CDR3 nucleotides: TGTGCCAGCAGCTCCTCTGGGCGGGCTAGCGGGGGGACCTACAATGAGCAGTTCTTC.

This clonotype has more than one count but fewer than ten. The rearrangement uses TRBV28 and TRBJ1-2; a possible D gene is TRBD1 (6 bases). CDR1 MDHEN and CDR2 SYDVKM come from the germline V gene. V was pared by 5 bases and J by 8 bases, with 18 bases between. The CDR3 consists of 14 residues. This CDR3 reads CASSVPSGAQGYTF. The CDR3 nucleotides read TGTGCCAGCAGTGTACCCTCGGGGGCGCAAGGCTACACCTTC.

This chain links TRBV15 with TRBJ2-1; tentative D call: TRBD2 (6 bases). With 0 bases removed from V and 0 bases from J, the gap between germline ends came to 12 bases. The CDR3 spans 17 residues. Per germline, CDR1 LNHNV and CDR2 YYDKDF (reference sequence). The CDR3 region has the DNA TGTGCCACCAGCAGAGATCTGGGACTCAGCTCCTACAATGAGCAGTTCTTC. This encodes CATSRDLGLSSYNEQFF.

The rearrangement uses TRBV3-1 and TRBJ2-1, with 8 nucleotides matching TRBD2. Trimming took 3 bases from V and 9 from J; bases not matched to a gene: 7. Germline V lookup: CDR1 LGHDT, CDR2 YNNKEL (reference sequence). The CDR3 covers 14 residues. The CDR3 sequence: CASSHLSGAGEQFF. The CDR3 bases are TGTGCCAGCAGCCATCTTAGCGGGGCGGGTGAGCAGTTCTTC.

V is TRBV6-2 or TRBV6-3 and J is TRBJ2-5, with D possibly TRBD2 on 5 matching bases. Germline V gene data show CDR1 as MNHEY and CDR2 as SVGEGT. The ends were cut back, 0 bases at V and 5 bases at J, with 13 bases in the middle. The CDR3 is 15 amino acids. The CDR3 region has the DNA TGTGCCAGCAGTTACTCCCTCCCCGGGGTGGAGACCCAGTACTTC. It is translated as CASSYSLPGVETQYF.

This rearrangement joins TRBV7-8 to TRBJ2-2; possible D gene TRBD2, 5 bases. The CDR3 covers 16 residues. Deletions cut 5 bases from V and 7 bases from J, with 20 bases between. Looked up from germline, CDR1 is SGHVS and CDR2 is FQNEAQ. The CDR3 loop reads CASSPGRYDWGGELFF. The CDR3 DNA sequence: TGTGCCAGCAGCCCTGGGAGATATGATTGGGGCGGGGAGCTGTTTTTT.

The chain couples TRBV29-1 to TRBJ1-2; 8 nucleotides match TRBD1. Germline trimming cut 4 bases from V and 6 bases from J; bases unmatched to any gene: 10. Germline assignment: CDR1 SQVTM and CDR2 ANQGSEA. The CDR3 is 14 residues long. DNA of the CDR3: TGCAGCGTTGCAGATTCGGACAGGGACGATGGCTACACCTTC. Its translation is CSVADSDRDDGYTF.

Remarks on this clonotype: A read error may explain this, as a much larger clone is one base away. This sequence joins TRBV7-2 and TRBJ2-1, with 10 bases matching TRBD2. Germline CDR1 is SGHTA and CDR2 is FQGNSA. J lost 6 bases, V lost 0 bases, and 8 bases had no gene match. The length of the CDR3 is 17 residues. The CDR3 is CTSSLARSSGGFNEQFF. As DNA, the CDR3 is TGTACCAGCAGCTTAGCGCGGAGTAGCGGGGGGTTCAATGAGCAGTTCTTC.

A few counts support this clonotype. One end of the junction fails to match germline, which may point to a read error. The rearrangement joins TRBV4-3 to TRBJ2-3; no clear D gene. CDR3 length: 14 residues. The V gene's germline CDR1 is LGHNA and CDR2 YSLEER. In DNA, the CDR3 is TGCGCCAGCAGCCAAGACGGACCGCAGGATACGCGGTATTTT. Translating it yields CASSQDGPQDTRYF.